These 24 T cell receptor beta chains came from one sample sequenced in a study of T-cell memory formation after mild COVID-19 (dated by TCRdb to about 2021). Library preparation employed 5' RACE. TCRdb shows the sequencer as Illumina NovaSeq 6000. TCRdb reprocessed the public reads (quality trimming at Q25 with fastp, clone calling with MiXCR) and kept in-frame beta chains. For every CDR3 protein sequence, its rows merge into one entry that carries the most common genes and DNA. The sample contains under 400,000 distinct CDR3 sequences, around 27% of them found a single time. The top ten hold approximately 13% of the sample. Sequencing used PBMCs or a T cell subset sorted from them (not recorded which). The receptors come from an adult woman who had mild COVID-19 (a few samples of this study predate the infection). The sample titles of this study are shuffled in the database, so cell type and time point are left out; the donor was told from shared clones.

The chain carries TRBV21-1 and TRBJ2-6; the table's D gene call, TRBD1, was not cross checked with the DNA. TRBV21-1 is given as a pseudogene. This CDR3 is built from 18 residues. The chain's CDR3 is CASSKAEATVSGANVLTF. CDR3 in DNA: TGTGCCAGCAGCAAAGCAGAGGCGACAGTCTCTGGGGCCAACGTCCTGACTTTC.

This clonotype was detected only a few times. The chain couples TRBV7-6 to TRBJ2-7; TRBD1 is a possible D gene (5 bases). This CDR3 has 13 amino acids. Germline V lookup: CDR1 SGHVS, CDR2 FNYEAQ. The ends were cut back, 1 base at V and 10 bases at J, with 14 bases in the middle. The CDR3 spells CASSLELGQPQYF. CDR3 sequence (DNA): TGTGCCAGCAGCTTAGAGCTGGGGCAGCCCCAGTACTTC.

This clonotype was seen once. The V gene is TRBV20-1, the J gene TRBJ2-5; TRBD2 matches 12 bases. Trimming at V came to 6 bases and at J to 5 bases, leaving 13 bases not matched to a gene. This CDR3 contains 16 residues. Germline V gene sequence: CDR1 DFQATT, CDR2 SNEGSKA (reference sequence). This CDR3 is CSATRSSGGVGETQYF. The CDR3 DNA reads TGCAGTGCCACCCGCTCTAGCGGGGGGGTGGGGGAGACCCAGTACTTC.

This chain connects TRBV7-2 to TRBJ2-7; D is uncertain. The ends were cut back, 1 base at V and 7 bases at J, with 14 bases in the middle. This CDR3 is built from 14 residues. Germline CDR1 SGHTA, CDR2 FQGNSA. The DNA for the CDR3 is TGTGCCAGCAGCTTAGTTCGCTCCCCAGGTGAGCAGTACTTC. It is translated as CASSLVRSPGEQYF.

The chain uses TRBV10-3 and TRBJ2-7, with 9 bases lining up with TRBD1. The CDR3 totals 16 residues. V was pared by 2 bases and J by 2 bases, with 7 bases of the junction left unmatched. Germline V gene sequence: CDR1 ENHRY, CDR2 SYGVKD. This chain's CDR3 is CAISEPGTGRAYEQYF. CDR3 in DNA: TGTGCCATCAGTGAGCCAGGGACAGGGAGGGCCTACGAGCAGTACTTC.

The V call is TRBV24-1, the J call TRBJ2-5; either TRBD1 or TRBD2 may supply D (5 bases each). Germline-derived CDR1 and CDR2 are KGHDR and SFDVKD. This CDR3 comprises 14 residues. V lost 3 bases and J lost 4, with 11 bases in between. For the CDR3, the DNA is TGTGCCACCAGTGATACAGGTGGGGGAGAGACCCAGTACTTC. Translation gives CATSDTGGGETQYF.

This chain connects TRBV2 to TRBJ2-6, with unresolved D. This CDR3 is 13 amino acids long. Trimming removed 7 bases from V and 3 bases from J, with 7 bases in between. The germline CDR1 and CDR2 sequences are SNHLY and FYNNEI. The DNA for the CDR3 is TGTGCCAGCAACACTCTTGGGGCCAACGTCCTGACTTTC. Protein: CASNTLGANVLTF.

This clonotype was recorded a few times. This sequence joins TRBV20-1 and TRBJ2-7; a weak D match, TRBD2 (6 bases). The CDR3 runs 14 residues. Per germline, CDR1 DFQATT and CDR2 SNEGSKA (reference sequence). Trimming pared 2 bases from V and 0 bases from J, leaving 11 bases between. The CDR3 reads CSARSRGSSYEQYF. CDR3 nucleotide sequence: TGCAGTGCTAGAAGTCGGGGGAGCTCCTACGAGCAGTACTTC.

The V and J genes are TRBV6-5 and TRBJ1-6; D ambiguous. Germline V gene lookup returns CDR1 MNHEY and CDR2 SVGAGI. The germline V and J ends were trimmed by 8 bases and 0 bases, with 8 bases remaining between them. This CDR3 spans 14 amino acids. The CDR3 DNA reads TGTGCCAGCCGGAGGGACTCCTATAATTCACCCCTCCACTTT. Residues: CASRRDSYNSPLHF.

The CDR3 protein is CASSMTGGDLTDTQYF. Written as DNA, the CDR3 is TGCGCCAGCTCAATGACAGGGGGCGATCTCACAGATACGCAGTATTTT. The gene calls are TRBV23-1 and TRBJ2-3; 10 bases are a match to TRBD1. TRBV23-1 is an open reading frame, and its role is uncertain. Losses at the gene ends were 8 bases for V and 2 bases for J; bases not matched to a gene: 10. The CDR3 is 16 residues long.

In this sample, this clonotype turned up a few times. The chain has TRBV20-1 and TRBJ1-1, with D possibly matching TRBD1 (5 bases). Looked up from germline, CDR1 is DFQATT and CDR2 is SNEGSKA (reference sequence). The CDR3 has 15 amino acids. V was cut by 3 bases and J by 4 bases, with 18 bases left in between. CDR3 in amino acids: CSASRFRVEVTEAFF. DNA of the CDR3: TGCAGTGCTAGTAGGTTCAGGGTTGAGGTCACTGAAGCTTTCTTT.

This chain uses TRBV12-3 or TRBV12-4 with TRBJ2-3, with a weak D call TRBD1 (6 bases). V dropped 6 bases and J dropped 1 base, with 11 bases sitting between them. This CDR3 has 14 residues. As DNA, the CDR3 is TGTGCCAGCAGAGGGGACATCGGCACAGATACGCAGTATTTT. This translates into CASRGDIGTDTQYF.

This rearrangement joins TRBV2 to TRBJ2-1; 7 bases map to TRBD2. After removal of 2 bases from V and 4 bases from J, the junction contained 8 bases not matched to a gene. Germline CDR1 reads SNHLY; CDR2 reads FYNNEI. This CDR3 is 16 amino acids long. Here the CDR3 reads CASSEFGGRGYNEQFF. The CDR3 DNA sequence: TGTGCCAGCAGTGAATTCGGCGGGAGAGGATACAATGAGCAGTTCTTC.

This clonotype was seen at least ten times. CDR3 residues: CASSLETDTQYF. The CDR3 DNA sequence: TGCGCCAGCAGCTTGGAGACAGATACGCAGTATTTT. This chain uses TRBV5-1 with TRBJ2-3; D ambiguous. Trimming left V 0 bases short and J 3 bases short, with 2 bases between. There are 12 residues in the CDR3. CDR1 SGHRS and CDR2 YFSETQ come from the germline V gene.

The V call is TRBV9, the J call TRBJ2-1; weak D call: TRBD2 (5 bases). From germline, CDR1 is SGDLS and CDR2 YYNGEE. The CDR3 spans 17 residues. V shed 3 bases and J shed 0 bases, with 16 bases lying between them. This CDR3 is CASSATRTGVSYNEQFF. The CDR3, as DNA: TGTGCCAGCAGCGCGACCCGCACCGGGGTCTCCTACAATGAGCAGTTCTTC. Full variable domain (outside the CDR3, taken from reference TRBV9 and TRBJ2-1): DSGVTQTPKHLITATGQRVTLRCSPRSGDLSVYWYQQSLDQGLQFLIQYYNGEERAKGNILERFSAQQFPDLHSELNLSSLELGDSALYFCASSATRTGVSYNEQFFGPGTRLTVL.

J is TRBJ2-3 and V is TRBV2; D may be TRBD1 or TRBD2 (5 bases each). CDR3 length: 12 residues. Germline values: CDR1 SNHLY, CDR2 FYNNEI. The V gene lost 6 bases and the J gene lost 3 bases, with 7 bases spanning the gap. As DNA, the CDR3 is TGTGCCAGCAGGGGGACGACAGATACGCAGTATTTT. Amino acid sequence: CASRGTTDTQYF.

The chain uses TRBV29-1 and TRBJ2-1; TRBD2 aligns across 11 bases. Per the germline V gene, CDR1 is SQVTM and CDR2 is ANQGSEA. V was pared by 7 bases and J by 0 bases, with 8 bases of the junction left unmatched. This CDR3 region has 16 residues. The CDR3 here is CSAHDLAGGSYNEQFF. CDR3 sequence (DNA): TGCAGCGCTCATGACCTAGCGGGGGGCTCCTACAATGAGCAGTTCTTC.

The chain couples TRBV20-1 to TRBJ1-2; D might be TRBD1 (5 bases). The CDR3 covers 12 residues. Germline CDR1 and CDR2: DFQATT and SNEGSKA (reference sequence). Trimming took 3 bases from V and 8 from J, leaving 13 bases between them. Here the CDR3 DNA reads TGCAGTGCTAGGTATTCGGACATCGGCTACACCTTC. Translating gives CSARYSDIGYTF.

This clonotype has more than one count but fewer than ten. V and J are TRBV19 and TRBJ2-2; 7 bases line up with TRBD1. The V gene end was trimmed by 4 bases and the J gene end by 4 bases; junction bases not matched to a gene: 9. CDR3 length equals 16 residues. The germline gives CDR1 LNHDA, CDR2 SQIVND (reference sequence). The CDR3 sequence: CASSTPTGRVTGELFF. The CDR3, as DNA: TGTGCCAGTAGTACTCCGACAGGGCGCGTCACCGGGGAGCTGTTTTTT.

The rearrangement joins TRBV7-8 to TRBJ2-1, with 8 bases that match TRBD2. The V gene's germline CDR1 is SGHVS and CDR2 FQNEAQ. Losses at the gene ends were 6 bases for V and 8 bases for J; bases not matched to a gene: 18. The CDR3 totals 17 residues. The CDR3 region has the DNA TGTGCCAGCAGGATACCGGGACTAGATTTTGTGGGCGATGAGCAGTTCTTC. It translates to CASRIPGLDFVGDEQFF.

CDR3 loop: CASSNSGDWGTDTQYF. CDR3 nucleotide sequence: TGTGCCAGCAGCAACTCGGGAGATTGGGGCACAGATACGCAGTATTTT. V gene TRBV21-1 combines with J gene TRBJ2-3; the table's TRBD2 call for D was not verified on the DNA. TRBV21-1 is an annotated pseudogene. This CDR3 has 16 residues.

In its sample, this clonotype was seen a few times. The chain recombines TRBV2 with TRBJ1-2; D ambiguous. With 1 base removed from V and 0 bases from J, the gap between germline ends came to 18 bases. CDR3 size: 18 residues. Per germline, CDR1 SNHLY and CDR2 FYNNEI. The CDR3 DNA reads TGTGCCAGCAGTGAAGACAGCGACTTTAGATTTTCTAACTATGGCTACACCTTC. Its translation is CASSEDSDFRFSNYGYTF.

This clonotype occurred a few times. J is TRBJ2-3 and V is TRBV18; D is uncertain. V dropped 2 bases and J dropped 8 bases, with 5 bases sitting between them. There are 11 residues in the CDR3. The germline CDR1 and CDR2 sequences are KGHSH and LQKENI. CDR3 loop: CASSPEITQYF. CDR3 DNA sequence: TGTGCCAGCTCACCAGAGATTACGCAGTATTTT.

In DNA, the CDR3 is TGCAGTGCTAGTCCTAAACTAAGAGGAGGTTTCGGCTACACCTTC. As protein: CSASPKLRGGFGYTF. The chain is built from TRBV20-1 and TRBJ1-2; D gene uncertain. Trimming took 3 bases from V and 8 from J, leaving 22 bases between them. The germline CDR1 and CDR2 sequences are DFQATT and SNEGSKA (reference sequence). The CDR3 has 15 amino acids.